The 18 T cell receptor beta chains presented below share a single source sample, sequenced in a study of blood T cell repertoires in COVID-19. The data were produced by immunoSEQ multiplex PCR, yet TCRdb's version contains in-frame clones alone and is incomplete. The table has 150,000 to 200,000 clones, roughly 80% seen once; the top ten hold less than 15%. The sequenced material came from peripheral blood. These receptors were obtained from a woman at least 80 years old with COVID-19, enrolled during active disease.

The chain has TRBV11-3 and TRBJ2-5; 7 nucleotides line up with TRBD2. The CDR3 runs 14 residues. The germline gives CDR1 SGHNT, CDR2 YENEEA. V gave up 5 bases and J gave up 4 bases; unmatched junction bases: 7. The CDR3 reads CASSVVAGAETQYF. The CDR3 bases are TGTGCCAGCAGCGTGGTAGCGGGCGCAGAGACCCAGTACTTC.

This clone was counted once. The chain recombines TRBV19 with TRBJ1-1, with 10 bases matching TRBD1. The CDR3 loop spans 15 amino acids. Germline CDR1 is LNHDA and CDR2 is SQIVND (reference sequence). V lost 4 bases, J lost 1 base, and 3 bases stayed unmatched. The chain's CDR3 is CASSTTGGWNTEAFF. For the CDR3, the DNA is TGTGCCAGTAGTACGACAGGGGGCTGGAACACTGAAGCTTTCTTT. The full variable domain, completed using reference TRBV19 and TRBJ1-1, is DGGITQSPKYLFRKEGQNVTLSCEQNLNHDAMYWYRQDPGQGLRLIYYSQIVNDFQKGDIAEGYSVSREKKESFPLTVTSAQKNPTAFYLCASSTTGGWNTEAFFGQGTRLTVV.

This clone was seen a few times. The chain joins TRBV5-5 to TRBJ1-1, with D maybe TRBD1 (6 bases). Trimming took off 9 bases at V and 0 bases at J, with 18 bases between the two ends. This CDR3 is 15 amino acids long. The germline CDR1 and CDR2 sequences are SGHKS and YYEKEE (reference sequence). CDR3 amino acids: CANHQGQLLNTEAFF. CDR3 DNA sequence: TGTGCCAACCACCAGGGGCAACTCCTGAACACTGAAGCTTTCTTT.

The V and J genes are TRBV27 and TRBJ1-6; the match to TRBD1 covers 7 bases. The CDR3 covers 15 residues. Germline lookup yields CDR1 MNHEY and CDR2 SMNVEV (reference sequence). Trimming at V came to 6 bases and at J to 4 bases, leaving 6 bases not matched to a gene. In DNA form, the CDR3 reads TGTGCCAGCAGATTACAGGGGATGTATAATTCACCCCTCCACTTT. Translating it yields CASRLQGMYNSPLHF.

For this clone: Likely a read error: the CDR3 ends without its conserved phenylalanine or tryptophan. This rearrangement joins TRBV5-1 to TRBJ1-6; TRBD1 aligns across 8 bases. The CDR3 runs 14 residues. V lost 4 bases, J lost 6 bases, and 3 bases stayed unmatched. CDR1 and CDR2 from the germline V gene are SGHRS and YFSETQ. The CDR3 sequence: CASSKGQGNSPLHL. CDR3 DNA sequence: TGCGCCAGCAGCAAAGGACAGGGTAATTCACCCCTCCACCTT.

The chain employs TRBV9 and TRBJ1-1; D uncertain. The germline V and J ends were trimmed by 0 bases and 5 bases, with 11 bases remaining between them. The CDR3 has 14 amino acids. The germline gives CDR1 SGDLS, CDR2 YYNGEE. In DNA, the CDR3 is TGTGCCAGCAGCGTAGATACGGGGTGGACTGAAGCTTTCTTT. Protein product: CASSVDTGWTEAFF.

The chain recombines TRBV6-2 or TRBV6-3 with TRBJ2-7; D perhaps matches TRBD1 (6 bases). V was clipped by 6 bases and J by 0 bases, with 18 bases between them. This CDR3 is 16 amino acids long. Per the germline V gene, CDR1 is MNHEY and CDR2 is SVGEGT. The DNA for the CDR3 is TGTGCCAGCAGCCCAACCCGGACAGTCCTCTCCTACGAGCAGTACTTC. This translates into CASSPTRTVLSYEQYF.

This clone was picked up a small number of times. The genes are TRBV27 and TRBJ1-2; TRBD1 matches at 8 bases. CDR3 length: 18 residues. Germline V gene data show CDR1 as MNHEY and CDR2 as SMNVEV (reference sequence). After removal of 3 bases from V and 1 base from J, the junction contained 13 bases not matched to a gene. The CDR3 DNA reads TGTGCCAGCAGTTTCCTAGGGACAGGTCATACTTATAACTATGGCTACACCTTC. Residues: CASSFLGTGHTYNYGYTF.

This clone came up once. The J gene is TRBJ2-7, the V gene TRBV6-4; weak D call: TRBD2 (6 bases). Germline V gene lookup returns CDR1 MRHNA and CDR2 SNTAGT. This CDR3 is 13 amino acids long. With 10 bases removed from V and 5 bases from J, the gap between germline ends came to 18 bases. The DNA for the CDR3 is TGTGCCAAAGGGCCGGGGAGGCTCGACGAGCAGTACTTC. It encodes CAKGPGRLDEQYF.

The CDR3 region has the DNA TGTGCCAGCAGGAATTACAGGGGGCCCGAGCAGTACTTC. As protein: CASRNYRGPEQYF. The chain combines TRBV28 with TRBJ2-7; 9 positions match TRBD1. Germline CDR1 and CDR2: MDHEN and SYDVKM. Trimming took 6 bases from V and 6 from J; bases not matched to a gene: 6. CDR3 size: 13 residues.

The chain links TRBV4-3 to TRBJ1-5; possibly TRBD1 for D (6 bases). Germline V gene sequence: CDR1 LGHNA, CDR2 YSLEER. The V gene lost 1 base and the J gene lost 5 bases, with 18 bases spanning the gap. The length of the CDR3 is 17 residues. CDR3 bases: TGCGCCAGCAGCCAAGCTCGGGGCCAGGGGAAGGATCAGCCCCAGCATTTT. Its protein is CASSQARGQGKDQPQHF.

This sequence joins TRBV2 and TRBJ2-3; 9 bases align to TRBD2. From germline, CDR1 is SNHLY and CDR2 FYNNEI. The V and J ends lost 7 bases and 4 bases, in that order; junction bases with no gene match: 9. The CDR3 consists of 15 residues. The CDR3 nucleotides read TGTGCCAGCACAGCGCGGGGGGGAGGGGCAGATACGCAGTATTTT. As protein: CASTARGGGADTQYF.

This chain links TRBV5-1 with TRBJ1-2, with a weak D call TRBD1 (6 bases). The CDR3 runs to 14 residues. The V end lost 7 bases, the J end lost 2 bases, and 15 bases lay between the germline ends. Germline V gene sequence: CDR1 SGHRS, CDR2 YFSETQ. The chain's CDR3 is CASRTAPENYGYTF. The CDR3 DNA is TGCGCCAGCCGGACAGCCCCTGAAAACTATGGCTACACCTTC. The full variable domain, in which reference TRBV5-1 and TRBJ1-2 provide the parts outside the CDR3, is KAGVTQTPRYLIKTRGQQVTLSCSPISGHRSVSWYQQTPGQGLQFLFEYFSETQRNKGNFPGRFSGRQFSNSRSEMNVSTLELGDSALYLCASRTAPENYGYTFGSGTRLTVV.

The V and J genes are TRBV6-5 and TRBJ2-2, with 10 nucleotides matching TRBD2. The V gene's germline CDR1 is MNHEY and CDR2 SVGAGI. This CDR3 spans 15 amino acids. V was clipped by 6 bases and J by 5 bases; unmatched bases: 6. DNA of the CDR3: TGTGCCAGCAGCCGTCTAGCGGGAGTAACCGGGGAGCTGTTTTTT. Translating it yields CASSRLAGVTGELFF.

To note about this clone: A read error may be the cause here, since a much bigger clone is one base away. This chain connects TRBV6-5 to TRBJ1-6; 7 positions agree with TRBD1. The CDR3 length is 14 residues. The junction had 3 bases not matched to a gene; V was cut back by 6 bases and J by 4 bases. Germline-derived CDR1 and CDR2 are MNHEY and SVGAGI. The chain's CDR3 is CASRTTGYNSPLHF. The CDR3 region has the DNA TGTGCCAGCAGGACGACAGGGTATAATTCACCCCTCCACTTT.

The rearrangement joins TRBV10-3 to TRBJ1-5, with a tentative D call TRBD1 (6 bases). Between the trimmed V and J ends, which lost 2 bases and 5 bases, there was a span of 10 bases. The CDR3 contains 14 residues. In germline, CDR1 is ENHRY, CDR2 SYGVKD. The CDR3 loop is CAISEQGQDQPQHF. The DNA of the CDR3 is TGTGCCATCAGTGAGCAGGGGCAGGATCAGCCCCAGCATTTT.

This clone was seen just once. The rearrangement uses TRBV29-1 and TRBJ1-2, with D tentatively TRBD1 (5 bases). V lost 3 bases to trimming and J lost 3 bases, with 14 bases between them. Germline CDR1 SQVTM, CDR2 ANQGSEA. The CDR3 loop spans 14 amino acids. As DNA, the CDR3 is TGCAGCGTTGACTCGGGGGGTTGGGACTATGGCTACACCTTC. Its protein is CSVDSGGWDYGYTF.

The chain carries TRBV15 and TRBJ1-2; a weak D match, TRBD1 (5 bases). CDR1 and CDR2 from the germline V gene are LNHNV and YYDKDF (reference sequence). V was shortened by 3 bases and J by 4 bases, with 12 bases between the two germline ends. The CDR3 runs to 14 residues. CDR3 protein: CATSRVDSFYGYTF. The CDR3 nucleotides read TGTGCCACCAGCAGGGTAGACAGCTTCTATGGCTACACCTTC.